This TCR beta chain was obtained from a study of cytomegalovirus exposure and HLA in healthy donors. Study conclusions and caveats: TCR beta V segments were, for the most part, productive about 87% or about 30% of the time in an earlier analysis. There were some public TCRs occurring in many donors, but most TCR sequences were rare. Per published reports, the classifier diagnosed cytomegalovirus status with high specificity and sensitivity.

The CDR3 is 14 residues long. From germline, CDR1 is SGHRS and CDR2 YFSETQ. Trimming pared 5 bases from V and 5 bases from J, leaving 13 bases between. Primers included in the PCR were 60 Vbeta and 13 Jbeta primers. Assay used: immunoSEQ multiplex PCR; TCRdb lists only in-frame clones, some missing. The table includes 130,000 or so clones, about 75% detected once. With regard to this clone: What it binds is not known.

The sequence was collected from a man between 35 and 55 years old in good health and CMV-seronegative. The source material was PBMCs. J is TRBJ2-2 and V is TRBV5-1; D remains ambiguous. CDR3 residues: CASSLMIGTGELFF. CDR3 nucleotides: TGCGCCAGCAGTCTAATGATCGGTACCGGGGAGCTGTTTTTT.